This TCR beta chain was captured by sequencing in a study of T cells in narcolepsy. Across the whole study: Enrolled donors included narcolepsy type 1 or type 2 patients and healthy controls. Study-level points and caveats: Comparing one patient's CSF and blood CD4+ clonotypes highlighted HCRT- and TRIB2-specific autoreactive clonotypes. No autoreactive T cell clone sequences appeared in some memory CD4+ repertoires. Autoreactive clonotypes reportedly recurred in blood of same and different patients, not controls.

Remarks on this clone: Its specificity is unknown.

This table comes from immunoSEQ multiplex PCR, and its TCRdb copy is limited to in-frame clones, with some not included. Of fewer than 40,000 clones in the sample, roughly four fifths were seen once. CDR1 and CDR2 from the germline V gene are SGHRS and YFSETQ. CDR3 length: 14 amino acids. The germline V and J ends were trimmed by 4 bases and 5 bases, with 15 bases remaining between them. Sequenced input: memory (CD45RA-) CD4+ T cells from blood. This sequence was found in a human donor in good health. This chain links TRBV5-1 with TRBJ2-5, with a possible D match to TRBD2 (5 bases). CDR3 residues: CASSLGAPGETQYF. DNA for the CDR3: TGCGCCAGCAGCCTTGGAGCCCCGGGGGAGACCCAGTACTTC.